Below are 6 T cell receptor beta chains sequenced from a single sample in a study of blood T cell repertoires in COVID-19. Here immunoSEQ multiplex PCR was the method, and the copy in TCRdb shows in-frame clones only, minus some. The data show about 440,000 clones, with nearly 90% seen just once and roughly 1.8% held by the top ten. The sequencing input was PBMCs or T cells enriched from blood (not recorded which). Receptor source: a woman aged 18-29 years with acute COVID-19.

The J gene is TRBJ1-2, the V gene TRBV4-1; TRBD1 might be the D (6 bases). The CDR3 sequence is 15 residues long. Trimming left V 1 base short and J 7 bases short, with 16 bases between. Germline V gene sequence: CDR1 MGHRA, CDR2 YSYEKL. The CDR3 here is CASSQGQGIYAGYTF. The CDR3 bases are TGCGCCAGCAGCCAAGGGCAGGGGATATATGCTGGCTACACCTTC.

The V gene is TRBV29-1, the J gene TRBJ2-7, with 12 positions matching TRBD2. The V gene's germline CDR1 is SQVTM and CDR2 ANQGSEA. Unmatched junction bases numbered 7, after V lost 5 bases and J lost 2 bases. This CDR3 region has 15 residues. CDR3 sequence: CSVYLTSGSAYEQYF. CDR3 in DNA: TGCAGCGTTTACCTGACTAGCGGGAGTGCCTACGAGCAGTACTTC.

This chain connects TRBV18 to TRBJ1-6; possibly TRBD1 for D (6 bases). The germline CDR1 and CDR2 sequences are KGHSH and LQKENI. The CDR3 is 16 amino acids. The V end lost 4 bases, the J end lost 10 bases, and 20 bases lay between the germline ends. The CDR3 here is CASSLVPDRQKSPLHF. Written as DNA, the CDR3 is TGTGCCAGCTCACTAGTACCTGACAGGCAGAAGTCACCCCTCCACTTT.

This chain links TRBV27 with TRBJ1-1; no clear D gene. The germline V gene has CDR1 MNHEY and CDR2 SMNVEV (reference sequence). The CDR3 totals 11 residues. V lost 6 bases and J 5 bases, leaving 7 bases between the germline ends. This CDR3 is CASSPGTEAFF. DNA for the CDR3: TGTGCCAGCAGCCCCGGGACTGAAGCTTTCTTT.

The chain carries TRBV5-6 and TRBJ2-7; no clear D gene. The V end was cut by 4 bases, the J end by 5 bases, with 7 bases between. Germline V CDR1 and CDR2: SGHDT, YYEEEE. This CDR3 is built from 11 residues. CDR3 protein: CASSLRNEQYF. The CDR3 region has the DNA TGTGCCAGCAGCCTAAGAAACGAGCAGTACTTC.

CDR3 DNA sequence: TGTGCCAGCAGCGTAGCCGGACAAAACAATGAGCAGTTCTTC. It is translated as CASSVAGQNNEQFF. The rearrangement links TRBV9 to TRBJ2-1, with D maybe TRBD1 (5 bases). The V and J ends lost 0 bases and 5 bases respectively, with 9 bases between them. This CDR3 region has 14 residues. The V gene's germline CDR1 is SGDLS and CDR2 YYNGEE.